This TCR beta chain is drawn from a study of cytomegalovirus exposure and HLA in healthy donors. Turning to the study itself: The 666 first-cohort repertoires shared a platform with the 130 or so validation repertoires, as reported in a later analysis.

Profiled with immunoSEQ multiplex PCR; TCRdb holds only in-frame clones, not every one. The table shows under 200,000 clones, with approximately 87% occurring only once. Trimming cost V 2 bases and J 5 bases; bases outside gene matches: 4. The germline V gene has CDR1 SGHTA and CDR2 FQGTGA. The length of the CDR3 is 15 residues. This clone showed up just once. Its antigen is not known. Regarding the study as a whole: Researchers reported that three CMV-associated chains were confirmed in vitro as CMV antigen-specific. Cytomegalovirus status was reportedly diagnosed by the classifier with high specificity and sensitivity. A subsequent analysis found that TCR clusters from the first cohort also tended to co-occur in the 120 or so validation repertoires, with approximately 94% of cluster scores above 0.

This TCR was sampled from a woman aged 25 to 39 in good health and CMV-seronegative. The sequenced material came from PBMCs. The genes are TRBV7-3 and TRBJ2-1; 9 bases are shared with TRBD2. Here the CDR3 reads CASSLLAGEHNEQFF. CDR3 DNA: TGTGCCAGCAGCTTATTAGCGGGGGAACACAATGAGCAGTTCTTC.